This note documents a single T cell receptor beta chain sequence. The V gene lost 2 bases and the J gene lost 4 bases, with 6 bases spanning the gap. Germline V gene sequence: CDR1 MGHRA, CDR2 YSYEKL. The CDR3 runs to 14 residues. The sample belongs to a study of control samples from healthy donors and cancer patients. Profiled with immunoSEQ multiplex PCR; TCRdb holds only in-frame clones, not every one. The sample shows around 130,000 clones, roughly 89% of them seen only once. The receptor comes from a man aged 25-45 years in good health. The chain has TRBV4-1 and TRBJ1-6, with D unclear. Sequencing was performed on blood. CDR3 loop: CASSQQQYNSPLHF. CDR3 DNA sequence: TGCGCCAGCAGCCAACAACAGTATAATTCACCCCTCCACTTT.